The 32 T cell receptor beta chains listed next were all sequenced from one sample in a study of T-cell reconstitution after alpha-beta-depleted transplantation in children. For TCRbeta, the library was prepared with unique molecular identifiers. TCRdb redid the calling of the PCR reads with MiXCR, one entry per CDR3 protein. The sample gives about half a million distinct CDR3 sequences, about 12% of which show up once; about 5.6% is in the top ten. The specimen comprised PBMCs from the stem cell graft donor, sampled from the stem cell graft. All receptors derive from a human donor who donated a stem cell graft to a child with combined immunodeficiency.

This clonotype was seen a few times. This chain connects TRBV12-3 or TRBV12-4 to TRBJ2-2, with D possibly being TRBD2 (7 bases). V lost 5 bases, J lost 5 bases, and 21 bases lay in between. This CDR3 region has 17 residues. CDR3 in amino acids: CASSTQPGGHWTGELFF. CDR3 DNA sequence: TGTGCCAGCAGTACACAACCCGGGGGGCATTGGACCGGGGAGCTGTTTTTT.

The chain uses TRBV7-2 and TRBJ1-2; no clear D. This CDR3 spans 14 amino acids. Looked up from germline, CDR1 is SGHTA and CDR2 is FQGNSA. V was pared by 0 bases and J by 8 bases, with 13 bases between. The CDR3 region has the DNA TGTGCCAGCAGCTTAGCTGGGGAACAGAGGGGCTACACCTTC. Protein sequence: CASSLAGEQRGYTF.

This clonotype has just a few counts. V and J are TRBV5-1 and TRBJ2-3; D gene uncertain. CDR1 SGHRS and CDR2 YFSETQ come from the germline V gene. The CDR3 is made up of 13 amino acids. The V end lost 3 bases, the J end lost 4 bases, and 9 bases lay between the germline ends. CDR3 sequence reads: CASSSERPDTQYF. CDR3 DNA sequence: TGCGCCAGCAGCTCGGAGCGTCCAGATACGCAGTATTTT.

The V call is TRBV7-2, the J call TRBJ2-5; D perhaps matches TRBD1 (6 bases). V lost 1 base and J 5 bases, leaving 17 bases between the germline ends. The germline V gene encodes CDR1 SGHTA and CDR2 FQGNSA. The CDR3 is 16 amino acids. The CDR3, as DNA: TGTGCCAGCAGCTTAGTGTGGGGGCTGGGGGAGGAGACCCAGTACTTC. This gives the protein CASSLVWGLGEETQYF.

This clonotype appeared a few times. This chain links TRBV11-1 with TRBJ2-3, with 11 bases matching TRBD2. Germline trimming cut 4 bases from V and 8 bases from J; bases unmatched to any gene: 5. The CDR3 is made up of 14 amino acids. The V gene's germline CDR1 is SGHAT and CDR2 FQDESV (reference sequence). CDR3 bases: TGTGCCAGCAGCTCCACTAGCGGGGGAGGTACGCAGTATTTT. It encodes CASSSTSGGGTQYF. The variable domain in full, completed from reference TRBV11-1 and TRBJ2-3, reads EAEVAQSPRYKITEKSQAVAFWCDPISGHATLYWYRQILGQGPELLVQFQDESVVDDSQLPKDRFSAERLKGVDSTLKIQPAELGDSAMYLCASSSTSGGGTQYFGPGTRLTVL.

This clonotype was counted between two and nine times. The chain is built from TRBV6-2 or TRBV6-3 and TRBJ2-5; D is ambiguous. This CDR3 spans 13 amino acids. Germline CDR1 reads MNHEY; CDR2 reads SVGEGT. Trimming shortened V by 3 bases and J by 2 bases, and 7 bases separated the two germline ends. CDR3 bases: TGTGCCAGCAGTTATCGCCGGCAAGAGACCCAGTACTTC. This gives the protein CASSYRRQETQYF.

This clonotype was recorded many times. The rearrangement uses TRBV6-6 and TRBJ2-2; TRBD1 might be the D (6 bases). This CDR3 is built from 13 residues. Germline CDR1 and CDR2: MNHNY and SVGAGI (reference sequence). The V end lost 11 bases, the J end lost 4 bases, and 14 bases lay between the germline ends. CDR3: CAVGGSGTGELFF. In nucleotides, the CDR3 is TGTGCCGTTGGGGGCTCGGGCACCGGGGAGCTGTTTTTT.

This clonotype showed up many times. The V gene is TRBV20-1, the J gene TRBJ2-1; tentatively, D is TRBD1 or TRBD2 (5 bases each). The CDR3 is 13 residues long. V dropped 0 bases and J dropped 7 bases, with 10 bases sitting between them. The germline V gene has CDR1 DFQATT and CDR2 SNEGSKA (reference sequence). This chain's CDR3 is CSARDEWGNEQFF. In nucleotides, the CDR3 is TGCAGTGCTAGAGACGAATGGGGGAATGAGCAGTTCTTC.

In this sample, this clonotype turned up many times. This chain uses TRBV29-1 with TRBJ2-1; D remains ambiguous. This CDR3 region has 13 residues. Per germline, CDR1 SQVTM and CDR2 ANQGSEA. Trimming took 0 bases from V and 6 from J, leaving 9 bases between them. The CDR3 region has the DNA TGCAGCGTTGAAGATTCGATCATCAATGAGCAGTTCTTC. Translation: CSVEDSIINEQFF.

This clonotype was seen a handful of times. This chain links TRBV7-2 with TRBJ2-1, with D perhaps matching TRBD1 or TRBD2 (5 bases each). Germline V gene sequence: CDR1 SGHTA, CDR2 FQGNSA. V lost 0 bases to trimming and J lost 0 bases, with 18 bases between them. The CDR3 runs 19 residues. Here the CDR3 reads CASSLAYWGPNASYNEQFF. The DNA of the CDR3 is TGTGCCAGCAGCTTAGCCTACTGGGGACCGAACGCCTCCTACAATGAGCAGTTCTTC.

This clonotype was seen ten or more times. This chain connects TRBV12-5 to TRBJ1-3, with D hard to call. Trimming stripped 6 bases from V and 2 bases from J, with 11 bases between. CDR3 length: 14 amino acids. Germline V gives CDR1 LGHNT, CDR2 FRNRAP. CDR3 in DNA: TGTGCTAGTGGAACCCGAGTGGCTGGAAACACCATATATTTT. Protein product: CASGTRVAGNTIYF.

This clonotype has only a few counts. The V call is TRBV15, the J call TRBJ2-1; D uncertain. The CDR3 runs to 15 residues. The V gene lost 3 bases and the J gene lost 5 bases, with 14 bases spanning the gap. Germline CDR1 reads LNHNV; CDR2 reads YYDKDF (reference sequence). CDR3 sequence: CATSSDKLENNEQFF. CDR3 sequence (DNA): TGTGCCACCAGCAGTGACAAGTTAGAGAACAATGAGCAGTTCTTC.

This clonotype was observed a few times. The CDR3 DNA is TGCGCCAGCAGCTTCCGAGGTGGGTACACTGAAGCTTTCTTT. Translated, it gives CASSFRGGYTEAFF. The V gene is TRBV5-1, the J gene TRBJ1-1; D is unclear. The length of the CDR3 is 14 residues. Germline-derived CDR1 and CDR2 are SGHRS and YFSETQ. V was clipped by 2 bases and J by 3 bases, with 11 bases between them.

The gene calls are TRBV7-9 and TRBJ2-1, with 13 positions matching TRBD2. The CDR3 is 17 residues long. Losses at the gene ends were 5 bases for V and 1 base for J; bases not matched to a gene: 5. Germline CDR1 SEHNR, CDR2 FQNEAQ (reference sequence). The CDR3 is CASSLKTSGGSYNEQFF. The CDR3 DNA reads as TGTGCCAGCAGCCTGAAGACTAGCGGGGGGTCCTACAATGAGCAGTTCTTC. The full variable domain, its missing parts supplied by reference TRBV7-9 and TRBJ2-1, is DTGVSQNPRHKITKRGQNVTFRCDPISEHNRLYWYRQTLGQGPEFLTYFQNEAQLEKSRLLSDRFSAERPKGSFSTLEIQRTEQGDSAMYLCASSLKTSGGSYNEQFFGPGTRLTVL.

A note on this clonotype: This could be a read error, since a much larger clone is one nucleotide away. Without the conserved terminal phenylalanine or tryptophan, this CDR3 likely stems from a read error. The rearrangement links TRBV4-1 to TRBJ1-1; possibly TRBD1 for D (5 bases). Germline CDR1 and CDR2: MGHRA and YSYEKL. V dropped 4 bases and J dropped 6 bases, with 12 bases sitting between them. This CDR3 spans 13 amino acids. The CDR3 DNA reads TGCGCCAGCAGCCGGACCGTGGGGGCTGAAGCTTTCTCT. The encoded protein is CASSRTVGAEAFS.

This clonotype occurred many times. The chain has TRBV24-1 and TRBJ2-7; 7 bases map to TRBD2. Per germline, CDR1 KGHDR and CDR2 SFDVKD. The ends lost 5 bases at V and 0 bases at J; junction bases unmatched: 9. The CDR3 consists of 16 residues. CDR3 protein: CATSGGGDVYSYEQYF. The CDR3 region has the DNA TGTGCCACCAGTGGTGGGGGGGACGTATACTCCTACGAGCAGTACTTC.

This clonotype occurred a few times. The chain carries TRBV5-1 and TRBJ2-2, with 9 positions matching TRBD2. Germline loops: CDR1 SGHRS, CDR2 YFSETQ. CDR3 length equals 14 residues. The V gene end was trimmed by 4 bases and the J gene end by 10 bases; junction bases not matched to a gene: 8. CDR3 protein: CASSPGLAGEELFF. The CDR3 DNA reads as TGCGCCAGCAGCCCGGGACTAGCTGGCGAGGAGCTGTTTTTT.

This clonotype has ten or more counts. V gene TRBV6-4 combines with J gene TRBJ1-1, with a possible D match to TRBD1 (6 bases). V dropped 11 bases and J dropped 1 base, with 20 bases sitting between them. In germline, CDR1 is MRHNA, CDR2 SNTAGT. The CDR3 is made up of 15 amino acids. The chain's CDR3 is CAGPHRGQKNTEAFF. The CDR3 DNA follows: TGTGCCGGCCCTCATCGGGGGCAGAAGAACACTGAAGCTTTCTTT.

V usage is TRBV7-2 and J usage is TRBJ2-5; TRBD1 is a possible D gene (6 bases). The CDR3 covers 16 residues. The germline V and J ends were trimmed by 4 bases and 2 bases, with 17 bases remaining between them. Per germline, CDR1 SGHTA and CDR2 FQGNSA. The chain's CDR3 is CASSSRFSGTQETQYF. CDR3 sequence (DNA): TGTGCCAGCAGCTCCCGGTTTTCCGGGACACAAGAGACCCAGTACTTC.

A few counts support this clonotype. The chain uses TRBV7-8 and TRBJ2-3, with D possibly TRBD2 on 6 matching bases. This CDR3 spans 17 amino acids. The V gene lost 6 bases and the J gene lost 4 bases, with 23 bases spanning the gap. The germline V gene encodes CDR1 SGHVS and CDR2 FQNEAQ. CDR3 amino acids: CASSPSRDFFLPDTQYF. In DNA form, the CDR3 reads TGTGCCAGCAGTCCATCACGGGACTTCTTCCTCCCAGATACGCAGTATTTT.

V gene TRBV20-1 combines with J gene TRBJ1-4; D gene unclear. CDR3 length: 15 residues. Germline CDR1 and CDR2: DFQATT and SNEGSKA (reference sequence). Trimming stripped 3 bases from V and 1 base from J, with 12 bases between. The CDR3 sequence: CSARESSVTNEKLFF. The CDR3 DNA sequence: TGCAGTGCTAGGGAGAGCTCTGTAACTAATGAAAAACTGTTTTTT.

This sequence joins TRBV20-1 and TRBJ1-6; D is unclear. Deletions cut 4 bases from V and 8 bases from J, with 12 bases between. CDR3 size: 13 residues. Germline loops: CDR1 DFQATT, CDR2 SNEGSKA (reference sequence). CDR3 in DNA: TGCAGTGCTACCGACTTAACTGATTCACCCCTCCACTTT. This codes for CSATDLTDSPLHF.

The chain carries TRBV19 and TRBJ2-2; 8 positions match TRBD2. The CDR3 is 15 residues long. The germline V gene encodes CDR1 LNHDA and CDR2 SQIVND (reference sequence). Trimming cost V 4 bases and J 0 bases; bases outside gene matches: 1. As DNA, the CDR3 is TGTGCCAGTAGTAGGGGACTAGCGAACACCGGGGAGCTGTTTTTT. It yields the protein CASSRGLANTGELFF.

This chain uses TRBV7-6 with TRBJ2-7, with 8 nucleotides matching TRBD1. This CDR3 contains 15 residues. The germline V gene has CDR1 SGHVS and CDR2 FNYEAQ. V was pared by 2 bases and J by 0 bases, with 3 bases of the junction left unmatched. CDR3 sequence reads: CASSLHRGSSYEQYF. CDR3 DNA: TGTGCCAGCAGCTTACACAGGGGGAGCTCCTACGAGCAGTACTTC.

The chain employs TRBV2 and TRBJ2-6; D call uncertain. The CDR3 length is 15 residues. CDR1 is SNHLY and CDR2 is FYNNEI in the germline V gene. V lost 4 bases and J lost 2, with 9 bases in between. The CDR3 bases are TGTGCCAGCAGTGTTGGGTGGGCTGGGGCCAACGTCCTGACTTTC. Translating gives CASSVGWAGANVLTF.

This clonotype was counted between two and nine times. The chain is built from TRBV4-2 and TRBJ2-2; no firm D call. V was cut by 0 bases and J by 1 base, with 9 bases left in between. The V gene's germline CDR1 is LGHNA and CDR2 YNFKEQ. This CDR3 has 16 residues. CDR3 amino acids: CASSQEGYQNTGELFF. CDR3 DNA: TGTGCCAGCAGCCAAGAAGGCTACCAGAACACCGGGGAGCTGTTTTTT.

Many counts were recorded for this clonotype. The CDR3 is CASTETGPDGELFF. Here the CDR3 DNA reads TGTGCCAGCACGGAGACAGGGCCCGATGGGGAGCTGTTTTTT. V usage is TRBV2 and J usage is TRBJ2-2; TRBD1 matches at 7 bases. This CDR3 has 14 amino acids. Looked up from germline, CDR1 is SNHLY and CDR2 is FYNNEI. Trimming took 7 bases from V and 8 from J; bases not matched to a gene: 10.

This clonotype appeared a few times. The chain uses TRBV5-5 and TRBJ1-3; D gene uncertain. CDR1 SGHKS and CDR2 YYEKEE come from the germline V gene (reference sequence). The CDR3 totals 16 residues. V lost 4 bases and J lost 0, with 14 bases in between. The CDR3 DNA reads as TGTGCCAGCAGCCCCCCCGGCCTACGCTCTGGAAACACCATATATTTT. The encoded protein is CASSPPGLRSGNTIYF.

This clonotype was detected only a few times. The chain recombines TRBV7-8 with TRBJ2-1; 10 bases match TRBD2. With 5 bases clipped from V and 10 bases from J, the junction kept 8 bases outside the gene matches. Germline CDR1 and CDR2: SGHVS and FQNEAQ. The CDR3 is made up of 14 amino acids. CDR3 sequence (DNA): TGTGCCAGCAGCCCAAGACTAGCGGGTGGCGAGCAGTTCTTC. This translates into CASSPRLAGGEQFF.

The chain links TRBV5-1 to TRBJ2-1; 7 bases map to TRBD1. Unmatched junction bases numbered 5, after V lost 2 bases and J lost 3 bases. CDR3 size: 15 residues. The V gene's germline CDR1 is SGHRS and CDR2 YFSETQ. CDR3 amino acids: CASSLGQVDYNEQFF. The CDR3, as DNA: TGCGCCAGCAGCTTAGGACAGGTGGACTACAATGAGCAGTTCTTC.

This clonotype was seen at least ten times. This chain links TRBV6-1 with TRBJ2-1; D possibly matches TRBD1 or TRBD2 (5 bases each). The CDR3 has 12 amino acids. From germline, CDR1 is MNHNS and CDR2 SASEGT. Trimming pared 9 bases from V and 2 bases from J, leaving 8 bases between. CDR3 region: CARGDAYNEQFF. The CDR3 nucleotides read TGTGCCAGGGGGGACGCCTACAATGAGCAGTTCTTC.

This clonotype has just a few counts. This chain joins TRBV10-3 and TRBJ2-5, with 9 positions matching TRBD1. J was trimmed by 3 bases and V by 6 bases; bases with no gene match: 5. The length of the CDR3 is 14 residues. Germline V gives CDR1 ENHRY, CDR2 SYGVKD. The CDR3 is CAISRRDREETQYF. CDR3 DNA: TGTGCCATCAGCCGCAGGGACAGGGAAGAGACCCAGTACTTC.